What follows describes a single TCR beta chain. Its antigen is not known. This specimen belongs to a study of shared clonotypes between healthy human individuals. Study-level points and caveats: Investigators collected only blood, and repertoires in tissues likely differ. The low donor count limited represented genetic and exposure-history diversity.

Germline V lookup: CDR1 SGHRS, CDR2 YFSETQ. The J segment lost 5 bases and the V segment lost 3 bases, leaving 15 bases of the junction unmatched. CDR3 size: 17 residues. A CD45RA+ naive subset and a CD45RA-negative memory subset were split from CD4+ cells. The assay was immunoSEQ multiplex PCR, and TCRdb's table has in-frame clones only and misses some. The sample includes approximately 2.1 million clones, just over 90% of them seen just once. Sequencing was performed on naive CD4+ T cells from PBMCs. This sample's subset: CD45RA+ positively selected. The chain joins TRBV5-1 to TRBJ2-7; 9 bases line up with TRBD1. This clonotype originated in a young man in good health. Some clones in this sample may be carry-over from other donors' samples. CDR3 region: CASSSTPVGQGIDEQYF. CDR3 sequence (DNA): TGCGCCAGCAGCTCGACCCCGGTCGGACAGGGGATCGACGAGCAGTACTTC.